The entry that follows covers one TCR beta chain sequence. V lost 6 bases to trimming and J lost 11 bases, with 14 bases between them. The CDR3 extends over 13 amino acids. Germline V lookup: CDR1 MNHNY, CDR2 SVGAGI (reference sequence). This entry is derived from a study of beta chain features in type 1 diabetes. Expressed TCRB transcripts were sequenced, since all the RNA that had been isolated was reverse transcribed. Assay used: immunoSEQ multiplex PCR; TCRdb lists only in-frame clones, some missing. The sample contains 130,000 to 150,000 clones, 40% to 60% of which appear only once. The rearrangement links TRBV6-6 to TRBJ1-6; D is uncertain. This TCR was recovered from a man aged 18 to 30 in good health. Sequencing used Tregs from blood. CDR3 in amino acids: CASRTPRAAPLHF. The CDR3 coding sequence is TGTGCCAGCAGGACGCCGCGAGCGGCACCCCTCCACTTT.